This T cell receptor (beta chain) was recovered during a study of cytomegalovirus exposure and HLA in healthy donors (dated by TCRdb to the late 2010s). At the level of the whole study: An earlier analysis of roughly 570 of the donors reported over 250 Gb of sequence data and some 110 million unique TCR beta sequences obtained from about 180 million T cells. Roughly 300 gigabases of sequencing data and approximately 85 million unique TCR sequences were included in an early release covering around 650 HLA-typed donors. The genetic ancestry cluster associated with self-reported Caucasian donors included 81% of the roughly 390 genotyped donors. The study aimed to test whether cataloging public T cell receptors could reveal signatures of past pathogen exposure. The study profiled the T cell repertoires of approximately 700 subjects by immunosequencing and related them to cytomegalovirus serostatus. Along with the approximately 600-subject first cohort, a separate validation cohort of around 110 different subjects was used. High-throughput TCR immunosequencing, statistical association of individual TCRs with disease status, and machine learning were combined to predict cytomegalovirus infection status. To study patterns of TCR occurrence, a later analysis re-analyzed previously published TCR beta repertoires from several hundred donors and added high-resolution HLA genotyping. Rather than drawing on any new phenotypic data, the later analysis identified candidate immune exposures from TCR beta sequences and the way those sequences occurred across donors. In an earlier analysis of several hundred of the donors, high-throughput TCR beta sequencing was used to judge whether each TCR beta V gene segment behaved as functional or pseudogenic. Donor age, sex, ethnicity and CMV serostatus were collected together with the repertoire data. A later genetic analysis took genome-wide SNP genotypes for about 60% of the roughly 670 donors and used that subset as a discovery cohort. All discovery cohort repertoires had been generated on a single sequencing platform. Class I and class II HLA loci were covered by the typing at four-digit resolution. Typing coverage varied by locus: roughly 629-640 donors for A, B, C, DRB1 and DQB1; approximately 500 for DQA1; approximately 570 for DPA1; under 490 for DPB1. Roughly five DR-DQ haplotypes were treated as single units for association and clustering because of strong linkage in the cohort. On average, around 240,000 unique TCR beta nucleotide sequences were sequenced per donor among some 420 genotyped donors of the cohort, with 15% to 20% of those sequences being non-productive. Here is what the overall study found, with its caveats: In this cohort, only TCR beta chains were sequenced, and detectable features were limited by the absence of alpha or paired-chain data. Some IMGT-functional V segments, including TRBV6-2 and TRBV6-3, could not be distinguished by the 87-base-pair reads and were therefore excluded. In the study, roughly 160 TCR beta chains were listed as associated with cytomegalovirus. An association between a missense DCLRE1C variant and V-gene and J-gene trimming of TCR beta chains was found in a later genetic analysis and replicated in an independent cohort. According to a later analysis, most CMV-associated TCR beta chains appeared to be HLA-restricted, and the HLA associations seemed to be driven largely by CMV exposure. Strong co-occurrence of HLA alleles, especially DR and DQ, made assigning TCR associations to individual alleles difficult. A later analysis reported that several top co-occurrence clusters appeared linked to parvovirus B19, influenza, CMV and Epstein-Barr virus. A further reported finding was that TCR beta sequences accurately predicted the HLA-A and HLA-B alleles for most subjects in the first cohort. Correlated functional status among segregating V segments might be attributable to linkage disequilibrium, but an unknown experimental factor could not be ruled out. In vitro tests confirmed that a few of the cytomegalovirus-associated TCR beta chains recognize cytomegalovirus antigens. The authors suggested that the approach could potentially be generalized to other disease states and immunological phenotypes. Because HLA typing was missing for some donors at each locus, association tests included only the typed subset. Because counts were too low, roughly 16 rarely observed V segments, including chromosome 9 orphons, were excluded from the earlier analysis of around 640 of the donors. In an earlier analysis of more than 450 of the donors, most TCR beta V segments were observed in productive rearrangements about 90% or about 30% of the time, broadly matching IMGT annotations. In a later analysis, TCR association rates were found to vary across HLA loci, with the most associated TCRs seen for DRB1 alleles and the fewest for HLA-C alleles. Compared with equally common non-associated chains, HLA-associated TCR beta chains in a later analysis were more clonally expanded and had lower generation probabilities. Sequencing depth was assumed to be roughly uniform across donors in the presence/absence analyses, though that assumption may not hold. A group of highly shared sequence variants was considered likely to be a technical artifact of the sequencing pipeline. Immune exposure information for the cohort was limited to CMV serostatus. A later analysis associated 15,000 to 20,000 TCR beta sequences with specific HLA alleles at a false discovery rate of 0.05. Most TCR sequences were observed very rarely across donors, whereas some public TCRs were present in many individuals. The classifier was reported to diagnose cytomegalovirus status with high specificity and sensitivity in both the original cohort and the validation cohort. Compared with the approximately 720-donor mean, donors in an Asian-associated ancestry cluster had fewer N-insertions in productive TCRs, according to a later genetic analysis.

The CDR3 measures 15 amino acids from cysteine to phenylalanine. The entry retains the CDR3 DNA only, 45 bases that are in frame from base 1. V is shortened by 4 bases, J by 9 bases, and the region joining them spans 19 bases. CDR1 and CDR2, looked up from the germline V gene, are MDHEN and SYDVKM. On this clone itself: The antigen it binds to is not known. Per-nucleotide qualities are absent, and no much larger clonotype sits a single base away.

Library method: the immunoSEQ multiplex PCR assay. For the multiplex PCR, a mixture combining 60 forward primers for TCR Vbeta segments and 13 reverse primers for TCR Jbeta segments was used. Amplification of the CDR3 region of rearranged TCR beta genes was performed with a multiplex PCR assay on genomic DNA. The amplified TCR beta libraries were sequenced on the Illumina HiSeq System as 87-base-pair reads. Per the source publication's procedure: In a later analysis, around 80 million unique TCR beta chains were counted across the roughly 670 repertoires, and roughly 11 million of these chains were shared by at least two donors. To remove PCR and sequencing errors, raw reads were error-corrected and collapsed into unique sequences using a nearest-neighbor algorithm that merged closely related sequences. To assign V, D and J gene segments, CDR3 sequences were aligned to IMGT reference sequences. Each retained sequence needed at least a six-nucleotide match to both a V gene segment and a J gene segment. A rearrangement was called productive if the CDR3 had no stop codons and remained in frame with V and J, and every other rearrangement was called non-productive. CDR3 was defined by IMGT convention, running from the second conserved V-encoded cysteine to the conserved J-encoded phenylalanine. Sequences without an unambiguous match to a single V gene segment were excluded from the earlier analysis of a few hundred of the donors. In an earlier analysis of approximately 610 of the donors, V segments were called functional above 56.7% productive rearrangements and were called segregating when the between-donor standard deviation exceeded 5%. A statistical classification framework was built for diagnosing cytomegalovirus status from the catalog of TCR beta chain sequences. In a later analysis, TCR nucleotide sequences were compared against IMGT/GENE-DB human TR gene sequences so that V and J genes could be assigned. Using the TCRdist pipeline, a later analysis assigned CDR3 sequences along with most-parsimonious VDJ recombination scenarios. In a later analysis, each TCR beta chain was defined by its CDR3 amino acid sequence together with its V-gene family, and reads without a unique V-gene family were excluded. A later analysis removed nearly 600 highly shared, low-generation-probability nucleotide sequences to deal with suspected cross-contamination and a sequencing artifact. In a later analysis, a clonal expansion index was calculated for each public chain from normalized within-repertoire ranks of inferred template counts. In a later analysis, generation probabilities were computed using a VDJ recombination model fitted to out-of-frame rearrangements, and the results were checked against IGoR. Hypergeometric tests were used in a later analysis to score TCR-TCR, TCR-HLA and TCR-CMV co-occurrence, with a repertoire-size bias correction applied to the TCR pairs. To estimate false discovery rates, a later analysis permuted the HLA or CMV assignments 20 times. In a later analysis, co-occurring TCRs were grouped with DBSCAN, and TCRdist sequence similarity was added when clustering was performed within HLA-allele-positive subsets. Co-occurrence clustering excluded repertoires with fewer than 30,000 or more than 120,000 public chains, plus five with anomalous nucleotide sharing. TCRdb stores this immuneACCESS table with in-frame sequences only. Part of the clones is absent; in the studies checked, under half of the shortfall reflects unresolved V genes, and no reason is known for the rest. V and J calls and clone size are copied from that table; D and trimming were computed from the DNA. The sample records over 95,000 clones, 60% to 80% of which are singletons. In total, the top ten clones hold approximately 1.9% of the sample.

In total, just over 650 healthy bone marrow donors made up the cohort. Cohort members were all nominally healthy when sampled, although unrecorded immune exposures were likely present. CMV serostatus was positive for 250 to 300 and negative for about 55% of the roughly 670 cohort members, and was not recorded for this donor. A peripheral blood sample was provided by each donor, and peripheral blood mononuclear cells were used for TCR beta sequencing. The Qiagen DNeasy Blood Extraction Kit was used to extract genomic DNA from the blood cell samples. This TCR came from a human donor in good health. The specimen sequenced was PBMCs. In this chain, TRBV28 is recombined with TRBJ1-5; tentative D gene TRBD1, with 6 bases matching. This receptor carries the CDR3 CASSSGARSRGPQHF. The DNA is TGTGCCAGCAGTTCAGGGGCCAGATCCCGGGGGCCCCAGCATTTT.